The next 27 T cell receptor beta chains were all read from a single sample in a study of shared clonotypes between healthy human individuals. Assay used: immunoSEQ multiplex PCR; TCRdb lists only in-frame clones, some missing. The table has 550,000 to 700,000 clones, around 78% seen once; the top ten hold 1.5% to 2%. The specimen sequenced was memory CD4+ T cells sorted from blood. Subset here: CD45RA-negative fraction. The receptors originated from a woman in her 30s in good health.

This clone showed up just a few times. V is TRBV28 and J is TRBJ2-7; 8 bases agree with TRBD1. The V gene's germline CDR1 is MDHEN and CDR2 SYDVKM. Trimming took 5 bases from V and 6 from J; bases not matched to a gene: 9. This CDR3 has 14 amino acids. The CDR3 nucleotides are TGTGCCAGCAGTCCAGGGGGCTCTCCCGTCGAGCAGTACTTC. Translated: CASSPGGSPVEQYF.

To note about this clone: This same CDR3 is encoded by further DNA sequences in the sample. This chain uses TRBV5-1 with TRBJ2-1, with D unclear. This CDR3 has 15 residues. V was trimmed by 5 bases and J by 0 bases, leaving 12 bases between them. Germline lookup yields CDR1 SGHRS and CDR2 YFSETQ. CDR3 sequence reads: CASSSDRSSYNEQFF. In DNA form, the CDR3 reads TGCGCCAGCAGTTCGGACCGGAGCTCCTACAATGAGCAGTTCTTC.

The V call is TRBV5-4, the J call TRBJ2-2; D remains ambiguous. CDR3 length equals 14 residues. Trimming stripped 4 bases from V and 4 bases from J, with 11 bases between. Germline V CDR1 and CDR2: SGHNT, YYREEE (reference sequence). CDR3 loop: CASSAFSPTGELFF. CDR3 DNA: TGTGCCAGCAGCGCCTTCTCCCCCACCGGGGAGCTGTTTTTT. The variable domain in full, completed from reference TRBV5-4 and TRBJ2-2, reads ETGVTQSPTHLIKTRGQQVTLRCSSQSGHNTVSWYQQALGQGPQFIFQYYREEENGRGNFPPRFSGLQFPNYSSELNVNALELDDSALYLCASSAFSPTGELFFGEGSRLTVL.

V usage is TRBV5-1 and J usage is TRBJ2-6, with unresolved D. Germline assignment: CDR1 SGHRS and CDR2 YFSETQ. The CDR3 covers 14 residues. Trimming took off 7 bases at V and 3 bases at J, with 11 bases between the two ends. CDR3 nucleotide sequence: TGCGCCAGCGATGACGCTGGTGGGGCCAACGTCCTGACTTTC. It translates to CASDDAGGANVLTF.

CDR3 protein: CASCGTLKNIQYF. The CDR3 coding sequence is TGTGCCAGCTGCGGGACTCTCAAAAACATTCAGTACTTC. This chain joins TRBV28 and TRBJ2-4; D may be TRBD2 (6 bases). Between the trimmed V and J ends, which lost 8 bases and 3 bases, there was a span of 11 bases. Germline V CDR1 and CDR2: MDHEN, SYDVKM. The CDR3 is made up of 13 amino acids. Complete variable domain (other parts from reference TRBV28 and TRBJ2-4): DVKVTQSSRYLVKRTGEKVFLECVQDMDHENMFWYRQDPGLGLRLIYFSYDVKMKEKGDIPEGYSVSREKKERFSLILESASTNQTSMYLCASCGTLKNIQYFGAGTRLSVL.

The V and J genes are TRBV15 and TRBJ2-3; 9 nucleotides match TRBD1. V was pared by 2 bases and J by 5 bases, with 2 bases of the junction left unmatched. In germline, CDR1 is LNHNV, CDR2 YYDKDF (reference sequence). The length of the CDR3 is 14 residues. The CDR3 bases are TGTGCCACCAGCAGAACAGGGGGCGTAGATACGCAGTATTTT. This encodes CATSRTGGVDTQYF.

V gene TRBV6-6 combines with J gene TRBJ1-5; maybe TRBD1 (5 bases). Deletions cut 6 bases from V and 11 bases from J, with 20 bases between. Germline CDR1 reads MNHNY; CDR2 reads SVGAGI (reference sequence). This CDR3 contains 14 residues. CDR3 in DNA: TGTGCCAGCAGCCAGGGACGAGGGGTCTCGGCCCAGCATTTT. Residues: CASSQGRGVSAQHF.

This sequence joins TRBV28 and TRBJ2-1; 12 bases are a match to TRBD2. Unmatched junction bases numbered 4, after V lost 4 bases and J lost 6 bases. The CDR3 runs to 15 residues. Germline V gene data show CDR1 as MDHEN and CDR2 as SYDVKM. CDR3 bases: TGTGCCAGCAGTTCACTAGCGGGAGGAACCAATGAGCAGTTCTTC. Its protein is CASSSLAGGTNEQFF.

The chain couples TRBV2 to TRBJ2-1; 7 bases align to TRBD2. CDR1 is SNHLY and CDR2 is FYNNEI in the germline V gene. This CDR3 spans 15 amino acids. The junction had 5 bases not matched to a gene; V was cut back by 5 bases and J by 1 base. The CDR3 loop is CASSRRERSYNEQFF. CDR3 DNA sequence: TGTGCCAGCAGTCGGCGGGAGAGGTCCTACAATGAGCAGTTCTTC.

The chain couples TRBV19 to TRBJ2-3, with TRBD2 identical over 7 bases. After removal of 2 bases from V and 5 bases from J, the junction contained 4 bases not matched to a gene. This CDR3 is 14 amino acids long. Germline CDR1 reads LNHDA; CDR2 reads SQIVND (reference sequence). The CDR3 here is CASSIWLAGDTQYF. For the CDR3, the DNA is TGTGCCAGTAGTATATGGTTAGCGGGAGATACGCAGTATTTT.

The chain couples TRBV5-1 to TRBJ2-2; D not resolved. V was pared by 1 base and J by 4 bases, with 17 bases between. The CDR3 extends over 17 amino acids. Germline V lookup: CDR1 SGHRS, CDR2 YFSETQ. The CDR3 loop is CASSLSVVPPGTGELFF. For the CDR3, the DNA is TGCGCCAGCAGCTTGTCCGTGGTCCCCCCGGGCACCGGGGAGCTGTTTTTT.

The J gene is TRBJ2-1, the V gene TRBV6-1; 8 bases map to TRBD1. Germline CDR1 and CDR2: MNHNS and SASEGT. This CDR3 spans 15 amino acids. V trimming: 8 bases; J trimming: 3 bases; junction bases outside the gene matches: 9. CDR3 region: CASLRTGGLYNEQFF. The DNA for the CDR3 is TGTGCCAGCCTTCGAACAGGGGGGCTCTACAATGAGCAGTTCTTC.

This chain connects TRBV2 to TRBJ1-2; D may be TRBD1 (5 bases). The ends were cut back, 6 bases at V and 3 bases at J, with 11 bases in the middle. Germline values: CDR1 SNHLY, CDR2 FYNNEI. This CDR3 comprises 13 residues. This chain's CDR3 is CASSPQGDYGYTF. The CDR3 DNA reads as TGTGCCAGCAGCCCGCAAGGGGACTATGGCTACACCTTC.

This sequence joins TRBV5-4 and TRBJ2-3; TRBD2 agrees at 8 bases. The CDR3 sequence is 17 residues long. The junction had 14 bases not matched to a gene; V was cut back by 7 bases and J by 1 base. Per germline, CDR1 SGHNT and CDR2 YYREEE (reference sequence). CDR3 bases: TGTGCCAGCGGTCTGGGGGGTCTAGCGGGTGGCACAGATACGCAGTATTTT. This sequence encodes CASGLGGLAGGTDTQYF.

The gene calls are TRBV6-1 and TRBJ1-3, with D unclear. The germline CDR1 and CDR2 sequences are MNHNS and SASEGT. Trimming stripped 5 bases from V and 0 bases from J, with 11 bases between. This CDR3 has 15 residues. CDR3 region: CASSTRTSSGNTIYF. CDR3 bases: TGTGCCAGCAGTACCCGTACGAGCTCTGGAAACACCATATATTTT.

V and J are TRBV6-7 and TRBJ2-5; D gene unclear. TRBV6-7 is sorted into the ORF group, with uncertain function. Trimming removed 1 base from V and 0 bases from J, with 12 bases in between. CDR3 length: 16 residues. This chain's CDR3 is CASSYFRSSDQETQYF. CDR3 nucleotide sequence: TGTGCCAGCAGTTACTTTCGATCATCGGACCAAGAGACCCAGTACTTC.

The CDR3 DNA sequence: TGTGCCAGCAGCACGCACCCCCGAGAGACCCAGTACTTC. Amino acids: CASSTHPRETQYF. V usage is TRBV11-2 and J usage is TRBJ2-5, with D unclear. The germline V gene has CDR1 SGHAT and CDR2 FQNNGV. The CDR3 contains 13 residues. V dropped 5 bases and J dropped 4 bases, with 11 bases sitting between them.

This sequence joins TRBV6-5 and TRBJ1-2; no clear D. V was clipped by 6 bases and J by 8 bases, with 16 bases between them. The CDR3 contains 13 residues. Looked up from germline, CDR1 is MNHEY and CDR2 is SVGAGI. CDR3 loop: CASRPTLEGGYTF. For the CDR3, the DNA is TGTGCCAGCAGACCCACTCTGGAGGGCGGCTACACCTTC.

Regarding this clone: A far larger clone lies a single base away; this is likely a read error. The same CDR3 can be traced to other DNA sequences in this sample. The chain carries TRBV18 and TRBJ2-7; 8 bases align to TRBD1. The V and J ends lost 6 bases and 0 bases, in that order; junction bases with no gene match: 7. CDR3 length: 15 residues. From germline, CDR1 is KGHSH and CDR2 LQKENI. The CDR3 sequence: CASSYTGTGSYEQYF. CDR3 nucleotide sequence: TGTGCCAGCTCGTATACTGGGACAGGCTCCTACGAGCAGTACTTC.

V and J are TRBV5-5 and TRBJ2-2; 8 bases fit TRBD1. This CDR3 spans 14 amino acids. In germline, CDR1 is SGHKS, CDR2 YYEKEE (reference sequence). The J segment lost 7 bases and the V segment lost 4 bases, leaving 6 bases of the junction unmatched. The CDR3 DNA follows: TGTGCCAGCAGCCTACGGACAGGGCGCGGGGAGCTGTTTTTT. This codes for CASSLRTGRGELFF.

The chain uses TRBV28 and TRBJ2-7; tentatively, D is TRBD1 or TRBD2 (6 bases each). Germline V gene sequence: CDR1 MDHEN, CDR2 SYDVKM. This CDR3 contains 14 residues. Trimming took off 6 bases at V and 2 bases at J, with 14 bases between the two ends. CDR3 sequence (DNA): TGTGCCAGCAGGGGGGGCGCTGGCCCCTACGAGCAGTACTTC. Its protein product is CASRGGAGPYEQYF.

V and J are TRBV5-4 and TRBJ2-4; 8 bases are a match to TRBD1. The CDR3 covers 13 residues. The V segment lost 6 bases and the J segment 9 bases; nucleotides outside the gene matches: 8. Germline CDR1 SGHNT, CDR2 YYREEE (reference sequence). This CDR3 is CASTRTGSGIQYF. In DNA, the CDR3 is TGTGCCAGCACACGGACAGGGTCAGGCATTCAGTACTTC.

The chain uses TRBV7-6 and TRBJ2-2, with 8 bases identical to TRBD2. Germline CDR1 reads SGHVS; CDR2 reads FNYEAQ. J was trimmed by 6 bases and V by 5 bases; bases with no gene match: 5. The CDR3 has 14 residues. The CDR3 is CASSPRTSPGELFF. In nucleotides, the CDR3 is TGTGCCAGCAGCCCGCGGACTAGCCCCGGGGAGCTGTTTTTT. The full variable domain, in which reference TRBV7-6 and TRBJ2-2 provide the parts outside the CDR3, is GAGVSQSPRYKVTKRGQDVALRCDPISGHVSLYWYRQALGQGPEFLTYFNYEAQQDKSGLPNDRFSAERPEGSISTLTIQRTEQRDSAMYRCASSPRTSPGELFFGEGSRLTVL.

The V and J genes are TRBV6-1 and TRBJ1-1, with D perhaps TRBD1 (6 bases). Germline CDR1 is MNHNS and CDR2 is SASEGT. This CDR3 spans 12 amino acids. Trimming stripped 7 bases from V and 1 base from J, with 7 bases between. The CDR3 sequence is CASMGQNTEAFF. In nucleotides, the CDR3 is TGTGCCAGCATGGGACAGAACACTGAAGCTTTCTTT.

On this clone: Other nucleotide sequences from this sample produce the same CDR3. The rearrangement links TRBV5-1 to TRBJ1-5; 7 positions match TRBD1. J was trimmed by 4 bases and V by 4 bases; bases with no gene match: 5. Germline V CDR1 and CDR2: SGHRS, YFSETQ. CDR3 length: 14 residues. For the CDR3, the DNA is TGCGCCAGCAGCACCGGGACAGAGAATCAGCCCCAGCATTTT. This gives the protein CASSTGTENQPQHF.

In this sample, this clone turned up a few times. Different DNA sequences within this sample yield the same CDR3. The chain couples TRBV5-1 to TRBJ2-1, with D hard to call. Deletions cut 2 bases from V and 0 bases from J, with 9 bases between. Germline V CDR1 and CDR2: SGHRS, YFSETQ. The CDR3 loop spans 15 amino acids. The CDR3 region has the DNA TGCGCCAGCAGCTTAGCGTCGAGCTCCTACAATGAGCAGTTCTTC. Its translation: CASSLASSSYNEQFF. The full variable domain, its missing parts supplied by reference TRBV5-1 and TRBJ2-1, is KAGVTQTPRYLIKTRGQQVTLSCSPISGHRSVSWYQQTPGQGLQFLFEYFSETQRNKGNFPGRFSGRQFSNSRSEMNVSTLELGDSALYLCASSLASSSYNEQFFGPGTRLTVL.

The chain recombines TRBV30 with TRBJ2-1; D gene unclear. The germline CDR1 and CDR2 sequences are GTSNPN and SVGIG (reference sequence). Trimming stripped 3 bases from V and 2 bases from J, with 14 bases between. The CDR3 runs to 15 residues. As DNA, the CDR3 is TGTGCCTGGAGGACCCGGGCCGGTCCCTACAATGAGCAGTTCTTC. It yields the protein CAWRTRAGPYNEQFF.